Sequencing of this T cell receptor beta chain was carried out in a study of T cell responses to AZD1222 COVID-19 vaccine. In the study overall: Analysis merged second doses at about 4 or about 12 weeks.

Study observations and caveats: No repertoire was sampled before or during the peak T cell response, only after it. Distributed over spike, vaccine-associated CD4 TCRs predominated at 160-218 and 743-854. Reportedly, nearly half the spike-specific TCRs target unmutated variant regions.

On this clone: What it binds is unknown.

Data came from immunoSEQ multiplex PCR; TCRdb stores just in-frame clones and leaves some out. This sample yields some 140,000 clones, of which roughly nine tenths are seen a single time; about 1.9% belongs to the top ten. Germline lookup yields CDR1 MGHRA and CDR2 YSYEKL. This CDR3 region has 18 residues. V dropped 3 bases and J dropped 1 base, with 21 bases sitting between them. The TCR sequence derives from an adult in good health. Sequenced material: peripheral blood, taken on day 0 of AZD1222 vaccination. The chain employs TRBV4-1 and TRBJ2-5; TRBD2 is a possible D gene (5 bases). The CDR3 spells CASSQPSLPRGPQETQYF. Here the CDR3 DNA reads TGCGCCAGCAGCCAGCCCTCTCTCCCACGGGGTCCCCAAGAGACCCAGTACTTC.